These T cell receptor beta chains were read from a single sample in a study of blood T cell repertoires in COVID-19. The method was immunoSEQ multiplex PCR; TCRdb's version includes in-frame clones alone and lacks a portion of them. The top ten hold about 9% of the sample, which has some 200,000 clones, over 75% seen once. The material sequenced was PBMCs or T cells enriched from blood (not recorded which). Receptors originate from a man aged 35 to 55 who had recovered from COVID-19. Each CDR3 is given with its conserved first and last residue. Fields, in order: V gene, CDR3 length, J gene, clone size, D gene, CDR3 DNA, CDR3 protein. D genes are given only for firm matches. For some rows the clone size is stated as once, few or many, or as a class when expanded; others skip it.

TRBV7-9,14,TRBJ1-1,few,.,TGTGCCAGCAGCCCCGACGGGGGGAACACTGAAGCTTTCTTT,CASSPDGGNTEAFF
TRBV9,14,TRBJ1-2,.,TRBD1,TGTGCCAGCCGCGCGGGACAGGGGGCTTCTGGCTACACCTTC,CASRAGQGASGYTF
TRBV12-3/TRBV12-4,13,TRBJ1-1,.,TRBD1,TGTGCCAGCAGTCTACAGGGGGGAGCCGAAGCTTTCTTT,CASSLQGGAEAFF
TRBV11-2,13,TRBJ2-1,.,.,TGTGCCAGCAGCCCGAAGGTCGGGGTGGAGCAGTTCTTC,CASSPKVGVEQFF
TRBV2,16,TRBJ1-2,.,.,TGTGCCAGCAGTGAGGTTGTTATGGCCGGACGGGAAGGCTACACCTTC,CASSEVVMAGREGYTF
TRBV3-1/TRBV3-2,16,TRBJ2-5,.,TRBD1,TGTGCCAGCAGCCAAGGGCTCGCAGGGGGCGCGGAGACCCAGTACTTC,CASSQGLAGGAETQYF
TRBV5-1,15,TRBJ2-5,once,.,TGCGCCAGCAGTGTAAAAGGGGGTATTCAAGAGACCCAGTACTTC,CASSVKGGIQETQYF
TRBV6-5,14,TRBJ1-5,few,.,TGTGCCAGCAGTCCCCTCAGTAGCAATCAGCCCCAGCATTTT,CASSPLSSNQPQHF
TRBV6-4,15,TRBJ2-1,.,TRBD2,TGTGCCAGCAGACCACTAGCGGGAGCCAACAATGAGCAGTTCTTC,CASRPLAGANNEQFF
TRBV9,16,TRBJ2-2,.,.,TGTGCCAGCAGCGGATCCAGGACAGTCAACACCGGGGAGCTGTTTTTT,CASSGSRTVNTGELFF
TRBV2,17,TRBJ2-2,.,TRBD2,TGTGCCAGCAGCGCGCTAGCGGGAGTAGGGGACACCGGGGAGCTGTTTTTT,CASSALAGVGDTGELFF
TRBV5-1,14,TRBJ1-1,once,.,TGCGCCAGCAGCTTTTCTAGGCGGAACACTGAAGCTTTCTTT,CASSFSRRNTEAFF
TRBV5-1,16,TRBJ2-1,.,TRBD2,TGCGCCAGCAGCCCAGGACTAGCGGGTTTATACAATGAGCAGTTCTTC,CASSPGLAGLYNEQFF
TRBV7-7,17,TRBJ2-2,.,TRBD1,TGTGCCAGCAGCTCCTTGAGGACAGGGGGCGACACCGGGGAGCTGTTTTTT,CASSSLRTGGDTGELFF
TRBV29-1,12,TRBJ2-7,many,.,TGCAGCGTTGTAACAGGTTCCCACGAGCAGTACTTC,CSVVTGSHEQYF
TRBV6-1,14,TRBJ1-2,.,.,TGTGCCAGCAGTGAATATTTAGGAGGGGATGGCTACACCTTC,CASSEYLGGDGYTF
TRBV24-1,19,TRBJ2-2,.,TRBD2,TGTGCCACCAGTGCCCCGGGGGGACTAGCGGGGAGCAACACCGGGGAGCTGTTTTTT,CATSAPGGLAGSNTGELFF
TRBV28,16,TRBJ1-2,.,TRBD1,TGTGCCAGCAGTCCCCCACCGGACAGGGTGAGGGCTGGCTACACCTTC,CASSPPPDRVRAGYTF
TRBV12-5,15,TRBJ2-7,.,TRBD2,TGTGCTAGTCGGGAGGGACTAGCGGTCTCCTACGAGCAGTACTTC,CASREGLAVSYEQYF
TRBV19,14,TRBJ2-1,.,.,TGTGCCACCTCCACGGCGGGACGCTACAATGAGCAGTTCTTC,CATSTAGRYNEQFF
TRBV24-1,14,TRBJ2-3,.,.,TGTGCCACCATGGGGACTCATGTTCCAGATACGCAGTATTTT,CATMGTHVPDTQYF
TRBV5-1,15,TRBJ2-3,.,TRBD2,TGCGCCAGCAGCTCTACTAGCGGGGGGGCGTATACGCAGTATTTT,CASSSTSGGAYTQYF
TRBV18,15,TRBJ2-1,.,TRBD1,TGTGCCAGCTCACCGGGACAGGGTTCCTACAATGAGCAGTTCTTC,CASSPGQGSYNEQFF
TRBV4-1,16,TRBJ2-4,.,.,TGCGCCAGCAGCCCCTCGGGAGTAGGCTTCGGAAACATTCAGTACTTC,CASSPSGVGFGNIQYF
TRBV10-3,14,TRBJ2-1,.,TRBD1,TGTGCCATCAGTTTGACAGGGAGCAACAATGAGCAGTTCTTC,CAISLTGSNNEQFF
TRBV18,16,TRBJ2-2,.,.,TGTGCCAGCTCCCCCCCGGGACTCATGAACACCGGGGAGCTGTTTTTT,CASSPPGLMNTGELFF
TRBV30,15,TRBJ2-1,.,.,TGTGCCTGGAGTGTATACGGGAACCCAAGGGATGAGCAGTTCTTC,CAWSVYGNPRDEQFF
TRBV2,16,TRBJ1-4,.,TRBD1,TGTGCCAGCAGTTACAGGGGGCTGGGGACTAATGAAAAACTGTTTTTT,CASSYRGLGTNEKLFF
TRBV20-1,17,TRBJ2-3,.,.,TGCAGTGCTAGTCGGCAGCGGACCCCTTCTGGGGCAGATACGCAGTATTTT,CSASRQRTPSGADTQYF
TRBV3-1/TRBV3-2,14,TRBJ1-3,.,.,TGTGCCAGCAGCCAAAGGGACTTGGGAAACACCATATATTTT,CASSQRDLGNTIYF
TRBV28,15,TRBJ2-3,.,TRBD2,TGTGCCAGCAGTCGTAGCGGGGACGGCACAGATACGCAGTATTTT,CASSRSGDGTDTQYF
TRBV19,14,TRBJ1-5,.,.,TGTGCCAGTAGTGGGGACTCTTCGTATCAGCCCCAGCATTTT,CASSGDSSYQPQHF
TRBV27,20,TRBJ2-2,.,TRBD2,TGTGCCAGCAGTTTTCGGCCCCCTCCTCGACTAGCGGGAGGGGCCGGGGAGCTGTTTTTT,CASSFRPPPRLAGGAGELFF
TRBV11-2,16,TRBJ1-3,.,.,TGTGCCAGCAGCTTAGATCCAGGGATGCGTGGAAACACCATATATTTT,CASSLDPGMRGNTIYF
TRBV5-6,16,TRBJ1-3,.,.,TGTGCCAGCAGCTTGAATACAGGAACGGGTGGAAACACCATATATTTT,CASSLNTGTGGNTIYF
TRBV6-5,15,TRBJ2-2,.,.,TGTGCCAGCAGTCCACAGGGTAGAGGGGCCGGGGAGCTGTTTTTT,CASSPQGRGAGELFF
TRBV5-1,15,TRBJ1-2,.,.,TGCGCCAGCAGCTTCGGACAGCGGCCTAACTATGGCTACACCTTC,CASSFGQRPNYGYTF
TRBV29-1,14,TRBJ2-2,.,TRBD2,TGCAGCGTGGGGACTAGCGGGAAGGCCGGGGAGCTGTTTTTT,CSVGTSGKAGELFF
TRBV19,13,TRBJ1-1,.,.,TGTGCCAGTAGTATGGGGGGGGTCACTGAAGCTTTCTTT,CASSMGGVTEAFF
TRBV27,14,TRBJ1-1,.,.,TGTGCCAGCAGTTTATCGTCAGGGTACACTGAAGCTTTCTTT,CASSLSSGYTEAFF
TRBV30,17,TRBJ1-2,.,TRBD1,TGTGCCTGGAGTTTAGGACAGGGAACCCTCTCGTCCGGCGGCTACACCTTC,CAWSLGQGTLSSGGYTF
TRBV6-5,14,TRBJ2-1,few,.,TGTGCCAGCAGGTGGGGGGAGTCCTACAATGAGCAGTTCTTC,CASRWGESYNEQFF
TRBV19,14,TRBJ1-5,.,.,TGTGCCAGTAGTCTCGGACAGCTCAATCAGCCCCAGCATTTT,CASSLGQLNQPQHF
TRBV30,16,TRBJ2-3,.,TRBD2,TGTGCCTGGAGTAAAGGACTAGACGGGAGCACAGATACGCAGTATTTT,CAWSKGLDGSTDTQYF
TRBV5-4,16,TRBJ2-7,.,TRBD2,TGTGCCAGCAGCGCGGGACTAGCGGGAGGGACCTACGAGCAGTACTTC,CASSAGLAGGTYEQYF
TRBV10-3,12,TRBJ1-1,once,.,TGTGCCATCAGTGACCAAAGCCCGATTGCTTTCTTT,CAISDQSPIAFF
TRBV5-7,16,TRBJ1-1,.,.,TGTGCCAGCAGCTTGTTGGAAATCGGGGGGAGCACTGAAGCTTTCTTT,CASSLLEIGGSTEAFF
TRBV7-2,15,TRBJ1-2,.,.,TGTGCCAGCAGCTTAACGGGGGGCAGGGGAGGCGGCTACACCTTC,CASSLTGGRGGGYTF
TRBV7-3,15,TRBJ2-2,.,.,TGTGCCAGCAGCTCCGACAGTTGGGGGGACGGGGAGCTGTTTTTT,CASSSDSWGDGELFF
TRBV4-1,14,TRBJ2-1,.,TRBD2,TGCGCCAGCAGCCAAGAAGGGCGGGGGAATGAGCAGTTCTTC,CASSQEGRGNEQFF
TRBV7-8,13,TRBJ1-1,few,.,TGTGCCAGCAGCTTAGCGCCAGGGTGGGAAGCTTTCTTT,CASSLAPGWEAFF
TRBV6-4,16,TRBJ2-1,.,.,TGTGCCAGCAGTGACTCGGGCAGGGCGGGGTTGAATGAGCAGTTCTTC,CASSDSGRAGLNEQFF